This T cell receptor beta chain stems from a study of Ad26.COV2.S vaccination and SARS-CoV-2 variants. Overall study: The donor participated in the COV1001 trial, in its Ad26.COV2.S arm. Into the muscle, Ad26.COV2.S was dosed once or twice, 56 days apart.

Here immunoSEQ multiplex PCR was the method, and the copy in TCRdb shows in-frame clones only, minus some. This repertoire shows over 400,000 clones, roughly 89% found once; its top ten account for roughly 2.5%. The CDR3 extends over 12 amino acids. CDR1 KGHDR and CDR2 SFDVKD come from the germline V gene. The ends lost 7 bases at V and 7 bases at J; junction bases unmatched: 5. Broader study findings: Vaccinees and placebo recipients showed similar non-spike TCR breadth.

To note about this clone: As yet, its antigen is unknown.

Treatment here: over 15 received Ad26.COV2.S at low or high dose, single or two shots; about 5 received placebo; per-sample allocation not given. After the first vaccine or placebo injection, samples were drawn on day 63. The receptor comes from a person between 18 and 65 years old who received the Ad26.COV2.S COVID-19 vaccine or a placebo. The sample here was peripheral blood, taken in a trial of Ad26.COV2.S vaccine versus placebo. This chain connects TRBV24-1 to TRBJ1-1, with 7 positions matching TRBD1. The CDR3, as DNA: TGTGCCACCAGCCCCCGACAGGGTGAAGCTTTCTTT. Its translation: CATSPRQGEAFF.